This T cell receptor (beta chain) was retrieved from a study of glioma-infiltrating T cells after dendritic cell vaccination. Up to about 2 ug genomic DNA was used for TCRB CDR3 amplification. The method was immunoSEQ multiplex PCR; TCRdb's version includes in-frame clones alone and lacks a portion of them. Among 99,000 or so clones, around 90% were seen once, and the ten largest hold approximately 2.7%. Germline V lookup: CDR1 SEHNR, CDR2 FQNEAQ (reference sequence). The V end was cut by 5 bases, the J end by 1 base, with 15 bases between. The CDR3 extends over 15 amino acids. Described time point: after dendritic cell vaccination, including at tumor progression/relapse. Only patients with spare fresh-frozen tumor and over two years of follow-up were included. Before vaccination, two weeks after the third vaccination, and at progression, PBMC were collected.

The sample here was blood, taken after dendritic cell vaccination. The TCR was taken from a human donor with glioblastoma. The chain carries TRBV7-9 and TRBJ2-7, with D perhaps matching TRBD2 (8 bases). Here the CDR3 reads CASSRGGQKSYEQYF. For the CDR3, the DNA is TGTGCCAGCAGCCGGGGGGGACAGAAATCCTACGAGCAGTACTTC.